What follows are 17 T cell receptor beta chains derived from one specimen sequenced in a study of T cells in Graves' hyperthyroidism and ophthalmopathy. Amplified regions were TCR beta CDR3 sequences from RNA transcripts. RT-PCR in the first round (using the HTBI primer set) targeted the TCR CDR3. One entry per CDR3 protein results from TCRdb running MiXCR on the multiplex PCR reads. The sample lists a few hundred thousand distinct CDR3 sequences, over 11% occurring once. The sample consisted of blood. All receptors come from a woman aged 25 to 39 with Graves' hyperthyroidism that later progressed to Graves' ophthalmopathy.

This clonotype was seen at least ten times. The chain couples TRBV19 to TRBJ2-5; 11 bases are shared with TRBD2. J lost 2 bases, V lost 6 bases, and 5 bases had no gene match. CDR1 LNHDA and CDR2 SQIVND come from the germline V gene (reference sequence). CDR3 length: 15 residues. As DNA, the CDR3 is TGTGCCAGTAGGTTAGCGGGAGGGAAACAAGAGACCCAGTACTTC. Amino acids: CASRLAGGKQETQYF.

This clonotype showed up many times. The V call is TRBV19, the J call TRBJ2-1; D is unresolved. CDR3 size: 15 residues. Germline CDR1 LNHDA, CDR2 SQIVND (reference sequence). Deletions cut 5 bases from V and 3 bases from J, with 14 bases between. In DNA, the CDR3 is TGTGCCAGTAGTTACGAGGCGGTGCGCTACAATGAGCAGTTCTTC. Translation: CASSYEAVRYNEQFF.

This clonotype came up a few times. The chain employs TRBV13 and TRBJ2-7; D not certain. V was trimmed by 1 base and J by 3 bases, leaving 13 bases between them. In germline, CDR1 is PRHDT, CDR2 FYEKMQ (reference sequence). CDR3 size: 15 residues. The chain's CDR3 is CASSLEGAPDYEQYF. For the CDR3, the DNA is TGTGCCAGCAGCTTAGAGGGTGCACCTGACTACGAGCAGTACTTC.

At least ten counts were recorded for this clonotype. The V and J genes are TRBV27 and TRBJ1-2; 7 bases are a match to TRBD1. Germline CDR1 reads MNHEY; CDR2 reads SMNVEV (reference sequence). This CDR3 is built from 13 residues. The ends lost 2 bases at V and 6 bases at J; junction bases unmatched: 3. CDR3: CASSLPGGHGYTF. CDR3 nucleotides: TGTGCCAGCAGTTTACCAGGGGGGCATGGCTACACCTTC.

This clonotype has at least ten counts. The CDR3 here is CASRYTGNTEAFF. CDR3 nucleotides: TGTGCCAGCAGATATACAGGGAACACTGAAGCTTTCTTT. The rearrangement uses TRBV27 and TRBJ1-1; D is perhaps TRBD1 (5 bases). Between the trimmed V and J ends, which lost 6 bases and 1 base, there was a span of 9 bases. This CDR3 has 13 amino acids. Germline CDR1 reads MNHEY; CDR2 reads SMNVEV (reference sequence).

This clonotype turned up a few times. The J gene is TRBJ1-1, the V gene TRBV27, with D unclear. CDR1 is MNHEY, CDR2 SMNVEV, per germline (reference sequence). The CDR3 sequence is 12 residues long. Trimming stripped 5 bases from V and 2 bases from J, with 6 bases between. The CDR3 DNA reads as TGTGCCAGCAGTGAATCCAACACTGAAGCTTTCTTT. It yields the protein CASSESNTEAFF.

This clonotype was detected ten times or more. This sequence joins TRBV7-2 and TRBJ1-1, with a tentative D call TRBD1 (6 bases). Germline CDR1 and CDR2: SGHTA and FQGNSA. The CDR3 has 12 amino acids. V gave up 3 bases and J gave up 7 bases, with 9 bases separating them. The CDR3 sequence is CASSLGGGEAFF. DNA for the CDR3: TGTGCCAGCAGCTTGGGGGGCGGTGAAGCTTTCTTT.

The chain is built from TRBV14 and TRBJ2-1, with 9 bases that match TRBD1. There are 16 residues in the CDR3. Trimming cost V 2 bases and J 4 bases; bases outside gene matches: 6. The germline V gene encodes CDR1 SGHDN and CDR2 FVKESK. CDR3 nucleotides: TGTGCCAGCAGCCAACTGGGACAGGGCATTTACAATGAGCAGTTCTTC. This gives the protein CASSQLGQGIYNEQFF.

Of note for this clonotype: A much larger clone is a single base away; this may be a read error. The gene calls are TRBV5-1 and TRBJ2-3; 13 bases are a match to TRBD2. With 0 bases clipped from V and 2 bases from J, the junction kept 6 bases outside the gene matches. Germline CDR1 SGHRS, CDR2 YFSETQ. This CDR3 contains 18 residues. The CDR3 bases are TGCGCCAGCAGCTTGGTCAGGACTAGCGGGAGAGACACAGATACGCAGTATTTT. Its protein is CASSLVRTSGRDTDTQYF.

This clonotype was detected many times. The V gene is TRBV20-1, the J gene TRBJ1-1; 7 bases fit TRBD1. J lost 5 bases, V lost 3 bases, and 15 bases had no gene match. From germline, CDR1 is DFQATT and CDR2 SNEGSKA (reference sequence). The length of the CDR3 is 16 residues. The CDR3 coding sequence is TGCAGTGCTAGTCGCTTTTGGGGAGGGGGCTGGACTGAAGCTTTCTTT. Translation: CSASRFWGGGWTEAFF.

The chain carries TRBV20-1 and TRBJ2-6; D ambiguous. From germline, CDR1 is DFQATT and CDR2 SNEGSKA (reference sequence). The CDR3 sequence is 14 residues long. With 2 bases removed from V and 0 bases from J, the gap between germline ends came to 5 bases. CDR3 DNA: TGCAGTGCTAGACCCCACTCTGGGGCCAACGTCCTGACTTTC. Protein: CSARPHSGANVLTF.

This clonotype was observed at least ten times. The chain uses TRBV7-9 and TRBJ2-7, with D possibly being TRBD2 (6 bases). V dropped 5 bases and J dropped 7 bases, with 15 bases sitting between them. Germline CDR1 reads SEHNR; CDR2 reads FQNEAQ (reference sequence). CDR3 length: 13 residues. CDR3 region: CASSTEVRGEQYF. CDR3 nucleotides: TGTGCCAGCAGCACCGAGGTTCGGGGGGAGCAGTACTTC.

This clonotype was detected many times. This chain joins TRBV6-1 and TRBJ2-7, with D perhaps TRBD2 (5 bases). The germline V gene has CDR1 MNHNS and CDR2 SASEGT. The CDR3 runs 16 residues. Trimming removed 7 bases from V and 7 bases from J, with 26 bases in between. The CDR3 spells CASTPIGSAGPREQYF. CDR3 coding DNA: TGTGCCAGCACCCCCATTGGTTCGGCGGGCCCGAGGGAGCAGTACTTC.

This clonotype showed up many times. V is TRBV12-3 or TRBV12-4 and J is TRBJ2-2; the D is unclear. CDR3 length: 13 residues. Trimming removed 6 bases from V and 6 bases from J, with 11 bases in between. CDR3 sequence reads: CASSRLGAGELFF. The CDR3 DNA is TGTGCCAGCAGCCGCCTTGGGGCCGGGGAGCTGTTTTTT.

The chain carries TRBV19 and TRBJ2-2; TRBD2 aligns across 7 bases. The V gene end was trimmed by 0 bases and the J gene end by 1 base; junction bases not matched to a gene: 5. The CDR3 sequence is 17 residues long. Germline CDR1 reads LNHDA; CDR2 reads SQIVND (reference sequence). The DNA of the CDR3 is TGTGCCAGTAGTATAGATCGGGCTAGCGGGAACACCGGGGAGCTGTTTTTT. Its protein is CASSIDRASGNTGELFF.

This clonotype was detected ten times or more. The CDR3 reads CASSSGTGGYNEQFF. The CDR3 nucleotides are TGTGCCAGCAGTTCGGGGACAGGGGGCTACAATGAGCAGTTCTTC. The chain carries TRBV27 and TRBJ2-1, with TRBD1 identical over 11 bases. In germline, CDR1 is MNHEY, CDR2 SMNVEV (reference sequence). The CDR3 is 15 amino acids. V gave up 4 bases and J gave up 3 bases; unmatched junction bases: 2.

This clonotype was counted once. A much larger clonotype is one base distant, so this may be a read error. The CDR3 nucleotides are TGTGCCAGCGGCCAACTTGACAGGGGTTGGGGCACCGGGGAGCTGTTTTTT. The encoded protein is CASGQLDRGWGTGELFF. The chain has TRBV3-1 and TRBJ2-2; TRBD1 aligns across 8 bases. Germline V gives CDR1 LGHDT, CDR2 YNNKEL (reference sequence). The CDR3 has 17 amino acids. Full variable domain (remainder filled in from reference TRBV3-1 and TRBJ2-2): DTAVSQTPKYLVTQMGNDKSIKCEQNLGHDTMYWYKQDSKKFLKIMFSYNNKELIINETVPNRFSPKSPDKAHLNLHINSLELGDSAVYFCASGQLDRGWGTGELFFGEGSRLTVL.